Listed below are T cell receptor beta chains from one sample, sequenced in a study. TCRdb analysed the 5' RACE reads with MiXCR anew, one entry per CDR3 protein. The sample lists around 30,000 distinct CDR3 sequences, about 24% occurring once. The specimen sequenced was memory CD4+ T cells sorted from blood. The receptors originated from a female donor with breast cancer. The conserved cysteine and the conserved F or W are not part of the CDR3 here. Fields, in order: V gene, J gene, CDR3 protein.

v_gene: TRBV6-6
j_gene: TRBJ2-3
CDR3aa: TSTLRGVADTQY

v_gene: TRBV6-5
j_gene: TRBJ1-1
CDR3aa: ATLEGKGEAF

v_gene: TRBV4-3
j_gene: TRBJ2-7
CDR3aa: ASSPESGKPYEQY

v_gene: TRBV6-5
j_gene: TRBJ2-5
CDR3aa: ASSYGVAGGKPQETQY

v_gene: TRBV12-3/TRBV12-4
j_gene: TRBJ2-6
CDR3aa: ASSYLAEPLGANVLT

v_gene: TRBV7-3
j_gene: TRBJ2-3
CDR3aa: ASSPIASDTQY

v_gene: TRBV6-5
j_gene: TRBJ1-2
CDR3aa: ASSGTGYGYT

v_gene: TRBV9
j_gene: TRBJ1-1
CDR3aa: ASSVGGAEAF

v_gene: TRBV5-1
j_gene: TRBJ2-3
CDR3aa: ASSLAGSTDTQY

v_gene: TRBV27
j_gene: TRBJ1-2
CDR3aa: ASSSRQRTTLYGYT

v_gene: TRBV5-1
j_gene: TRBJ2-3
CDR3aa: ASRTSGGALDTQY

v_gene: TRBV10-1
j_gene: TRBJ2-7
CDR3aa: ASSEDGDSSSYEQY

v_gene: TRBV6-5
j_gene: TRBJ1-5
CDR3aa: ASSYPDRPQH

v_gene: TRBV28
j_gene: TRBJ2-3
CDR3aa: ASRSDRGPFFADTQY

v_gene: TRBV11-2
j_gene: TRBJ2-3
CDR3aa: ASSLGGGLTDTQY

v_gene: TRBV27
j_gene: TRBJ2-7
CDR3aa: ASSSSGTGGPEQY

v_gene: TRBV20-1
j_gene: TRBJ1-6
CDR3aa: SARRTGVGNAPLH

v_gene: TRBV7-8
j_gene: TRBJ2-1
CDR3aa: ASSLEGLAGDNEQF

v_gene: TRBV9
j_gene: TRBJ1-5
CDR3aa: ASSVGADYNQPQH

v_gene: TRBV6-6
j_gene: TRBJ1-2
CDR3aa: ASKGVANYGYT

v_gene: TRBV6-5
j_gene: TRBJ1-5
CDR3aa: ASSYGPGSQPQH

v_gene: TRBV6-2/TRBV6-3
j_gene: TRBJ2-5
CDR3aa: ASSSQETQY

v_gene: TRBV27
j_gene: TRBJ2-7
CDR3aa: ASSVAGDAVSYEQY